Listed here are 6 T cell receptor beta chains from one sample, sequenced in a study of T-cell memory formation after mild COVID-19. From the 5' RACE reads, TCRdb called clonotypes with MiXCR, one entry per CDR3 protein. The table has about 290,000 distinct CDR3 sequences, about 16% seen once. The sequencing sample was made of PBMCs or a T cell subset sorted from them (not recorded which). The source is a man younger than 35 who had mild COVID-19 (a few samples of this study predate the infection). Cell type and time point are not known.

This clonotype was counted many times. The CDR3 spells CASSLVGSSTYEQYF. The CDR3, as DNA: TGTGCCAGCAGCTTAGTGGGCAGCTCAACCTACGAGCAGTACTTC. This rearrangement joins TRBV7-9 to TRBJ2-7; D ambiguous. CDR3 length: 15 amino acids. The germline CDR1 and CDR2 sequences are SEHNR and FQNEAQ (reference sequence). Trimming shortened V by 1 base and J by 2 bases, and 12 bases separated the two germline ends.

The rearrangement joins TRBV7-3 to TRBJ2-3; 7 nucleotides line up with TRBD2. Germline CDR1 and CDR2: SGHTA and FQGTGA. The CDR3 extends over 15 amino acids. The J segment lost 4 bases and the V segment lost 2 bases, leaving 6 bases of the junction unmatched. The CDR3 DNA reads TGTGCCAGCAGCTTAGGAGGCGGGGGTGCAGATACGCAGTATTTT. Its protein is CASSLGGGGADTQYF.

J is TRBJ2-2 and V is TRBV12-3 or TRBV12-4; tentative D call: TRBD1 (6 bases). V lost 7 bases, J lost 7 bases, and 13 bases lay in between. This CDR3 spans 13 amino acids. CDR3: CASTEQGGGELFF. The DNA for the CDR3 is TGTGCCAGCACCGAACAGGGCGGCGGGGAGCTGTTTTTT.

The sample holds a few counts of this clonotype. The V call is TRBV28, the J call TRBJ1-2; D uncertain. The CDR3 spans 14 residues. The V end lost 6 bases, the J end lost 6 bases, and 17 bases lay between the germline ends. The germline gives CDR1 MDHEN, CDR2 SYDVKM. The CDR3 sequence is CASRLYWESHGYTF. The DNA of the CDR3 is TGTGCCAGCAGACTTTACTGGGAGTCGCATGGCTACACCTTC.

In its sample, this clonotype was seen a few times. V is TRBV7-2 and J is TRBJ2-7; either TRBD1 or TRBD2 may supply D (5 bases each). The V end lost 2 bases, the J end lost 4 bases, and 15 bases lay between the germline ends. The V gene's germline CDR1 is SGHTA and CDR2 FQGNSA. This CDR3 contains 15 residues. The CDR3 here is CASSLRAGRGYEQYV. In DNA, the CDR3 is TGTGCCAGCAGCTTACGGGCAGGGAGAGGATACGAGCAGTACGTC.

This clonotype was recorded a few times. The CDR3 protein is CASSSPRLAGITGGAQYF. The DNA of the CDR3 is TGTGCCAGCAGCTCTCCGAGACTAGCGGGGATAACCGGGGGGGCCCAGTACTTC. The chain carries TRBV7-2 and TRBJ2-5; TRBD2 agrees at 11 bases. CDR3 length: 18 amino acids. The trim removed 4 bases at V and 9 bases at J, leaving 19 bases unmatched. Germline assignment: CDR1 SGHTA and CDR2 FQGNSA.